This TCR beta chain originates from a study of blood T cell repertoires in COVID-19. Overall study context: PBMCs, B-cell-depleted T cells, or T cells were the source of the cDNA or gDNA that made up the material.

Germline V gene sequence: CDR1 LNHDA, CDR2 SQIVND (reference sequence). The germline V and J ends were trimmed by 2 bases and 7 bases, with 12 bases remaining between them. CDR3 length: 14 amino acids. Libraries were prepared by immunoSEQ multiplex PCR; TCRdb keeps only in-frame clonotypes and omits some of them. The sample gives approximately 100,000 clones, around 82% of which show up once; approximately 10% is in the top ten. Sequencing was done on a sample of peripheral blood. V usage is TRBV19 and J usage is TRBJ2-1; maybe TRBD2 (6 bases). This TCR was recovered from a man aged 65 to 85 with active or convalescent COVID-19. The CDR3 coding sequence is TGTGCCAGTAGTATAAAGGGACTCCGAAATGAGCAGTTCTTC. The encoded protein is CASSIKGLRNEQFF.